The 10 T cell receptor beta chains presented below share a single source sample, sequenced in a study of blood T cell repertoires in COVID-19 (dated by TCRdb to about 2020). Library preparation used the immunoSEQ multiplex PCR assay. TCRdb's version of the immuneACCESS table is confined to in-frame rearrangements and falls short of the full clone set. An unresolved V gene accounts for under half of the shortfall where checked; the remainder is of unknown origin. For this sample there are some 200,000 clones; about 80% appear just once. About 1.3% of the sample lies in the top ten. Sequencing used PBMCs or T cells enriched from blood (not recorded which). The receptors stem from a middle-aged woman with acute COVID-19.

The rearrangement uses TRBV28 and TRBJ2-7, with D possibly TRBD1 on 6 matching bases. The CDR3 contains 13 residues. V was shortened by 5 bases and J by 4 bases, with 12 bases between the two germline ends. The germline V gene has CDR1 MDHEN and CDR2 SYDVKM. This CDR3 reads CASSRRQVYEQYF. DNA for the CDR3: TGTGCCAGCAGTCGGAGACAGGTATACGAGCAGTACTTC.

Here the CDR3 DNA reads TGTGCCAGCAGCCAGACAGGGACCACTGAAGCTTTCTTT. It is translated as CASSQTGTTEAFF. The chain has TRBV12-3 or TRBV12-4 and TRBJ1-1; TRBD1 matches 7 bases. The CDR3 sequence is 13 residues long. J gave up 4 bases and V 6 bases, and 5 bases lay outside the gene matches.

The V gene is TRBV5-1, the J gene TRBJ1-1, with D possibly matching TRBD1 (5 bases). The V gene lost 2 bases and the J gene lost 0 bases, with 8 bases spanning the gap. The CDR3 has 14 amino acids. Germline CDR1 and CDR2: SGHRS and YFSETQ. The CDR3 spells CASSFGGMNTEAFF. The CDR3 bases are TGCGCCAGCAGCTTCGGGGGGATGAACACTGAAGCTTTCTTT.

CDR3 sequence reads: CASSPTEGNTIYF. CDR3 nucleotides: TGTGCCAGCAGTCCGACTGAGGGCAACACCATATATTTT. The J gene is TRBJ1-3, the V gene TRBV12-3 or TRBV12-4; no firm D call. Trimming removed 5 bases from V and 7 bases from J, with 12 bases in between. The CDR3 runs 13 residues.

CDR3 amino acids: CASSQDTGTGLPYFYGYTF. The CDR3 coding sequence is TGTGCCAGCAGCCAAGATACCGGGACAGGCCTTCCTTACTTTTATGGCTACACCTTC. The rearrangement joins TRBV4-2 to TRBJ1-2; 8 nucleotides agree with TRBD1. In germline, CDR1 is LGHNA, CDR2 YNFKEQ. The CDR3 totals 19 residues. Trimming at V came to 0 bases and at J to 5 bases, leaving 17 bases not matched to a gene.

The CDR3 nucleotides read TGTGCCAGCAGTGACGGGGTACGTCAGCCCCAGCATTTT. As protein: CASSDGVRQPQHF. The J gene is TRBJ1-5, the V gene TRBV6-1; D uncertain. CDR3 size: 13 residues. Germline V gene data show CDR1 as MNHNS and CDR2 as SASEGT. Trimming removed 3 bases at V and 6 bases at J, with 9 bases between.

The chain combines TRBV2 with TRBJ1-1; 7 nucleotides align to TRBD1. The CDR3 is 16 residues long. Germline V gene lookup returns CDR1 SNHLY and CDR2 FYNNEI. Trimming cost V 4 bases and J 6 bases; bases outside gene matches: 14. CDR3 nucleotide sequence: TGTGCCAGCAGTGTTTCGGCGGGGACAGTCAGCGCTGAAGCTTTCTTT. It is translated as CASSVSAGTVSAEAFF.

The J gene is TRBJ1-1, the V gene TRBV18; TRBD1 matches 9 bases. The CDR3 totals 16 residues. The V gene's germline CDR1 is KGHSH and CDR2 LQKENI. The V and J ends lost 2 bases and 1 base, in that order; junction bases with no gene match: 5. The CDR3, as DNA: TGTGCCAGCTCACCAAGGGGACAGGGCACGAACACTGAAGCTTTCTTT. This translates into CASSPRGQGTNTEAFF.

The V gene is TRBV2, the J gene TRBJ1-4; D is unresolved. V shed 10 bases and J shed 0 bases, with 6 bases lying between them. The germline V gene has CDR1 SNHLY and CDR2 FYNNEI. The CDR3 is made up of 12 amino acids. The CDR3: CATRATNEKLFF. The CDR3 DNA reads TGTGCCACCCGGGCAACTAATGAAAAACTGTTTTTT.

The genes are TRBV3-1 (or the pseudogene TRBV3-2) and TRBJ1-1, with a tentative D call TRBD1 (5 bases). V was clipped by 0 bases and J by 6 bases, with 14 bases between them. Looked up from germline, CDR1 is LGHDT and CDR2 is YNNKEL (reference sequence). The CDR3 consists of 15 residues. Here the CDR3 reads CASSQDFQGGAEAFF. Here the CDR3 DNA reads TGTGCCAGCAGCCAAGATTTTCAGGGAGGCGCTGAAGCTTTCTTT.